This TCR beta chain was sequenced for a study of identifying expanded T cells in peripheral blood. Findings and caveats of the study: Technical replicates showed about 1.2 changed clones; approximately two weeks roughly 16; four weeks 19. Clone count variance between approximately two-week samples rose with total template count.

As for this clone: What it recognizes is unknown.

Healthy donors had no documented immune events, such as infections, while sampled. Data came from immunoSEQ multiplex PCR; TCRdb stores just in-frame clones and leaves some out. The sample yields about 86,000 clones, about 85% seen once. V was cut by 0 bases and J by 4 bases, with 9 bases left in between. The CDR3 loop spans 14 amino acids. CDR1 is ENHRY, CDR2 SYGVKD, per germline. The source of this sequence is a person between 18 and 75 years old in good health. This chain uses TRBV10-3 with TRBJ1-2, with D possibly being TRBD1 (6 bases). Specimen: blood. CDR3 nucleotides: TGTGCCATCAGTGAGTCAGAGGGGGGCTATGGCTACACCTTC. Translated, it gives CAISESEGGYGYTF.